The T cell receptor (beta chain) under discussion was sequenced for a study of identical twins. From the 5' RACE reads, TCRdb called clonotypes with MiXCR, one entry per CDR3 protein. The repertoire includes about 470,000 distinct CDR3 sequences, 24% of them detected once, and about 3% sits in the top ten. V was shortened by 4 bases and J by 3 bases, with 14 bases between the two germline ends. Germline CDR1 SGHKS, CDR2 YYEKEE (reference sequence). This CDR3 is 14 amino acids long. This sample was also put to use in a study of T cells expressing NK-cell markers.

Source material: CD4+ T cells sorted from blood. The TCR sequence derives from a woman aged 18-29 years in good health. V gene TRBV5-5 combines with J gene TRBJ2-7; no reliable D call. CDR3 coding DNA: TGTGCCAGCAGCCTCGGCCCGGTAGGCTACGAGCAGTACTTC. This codes for CASSLGPVGYEQYF. The entire variable domain, with the rest obtained from reference TRBV5-5 and TRBJ2-7, is as follows: DAGVTQSPTHLIKTRGQQVTLRCSPISGHKSVSWYQQVLGQGPQFIFQYYEKEERGRGNFPDRFSARQFPNYSSELNVNALLLGDSALYLCASSLGPVGYEQYFGPGTRLTVT.